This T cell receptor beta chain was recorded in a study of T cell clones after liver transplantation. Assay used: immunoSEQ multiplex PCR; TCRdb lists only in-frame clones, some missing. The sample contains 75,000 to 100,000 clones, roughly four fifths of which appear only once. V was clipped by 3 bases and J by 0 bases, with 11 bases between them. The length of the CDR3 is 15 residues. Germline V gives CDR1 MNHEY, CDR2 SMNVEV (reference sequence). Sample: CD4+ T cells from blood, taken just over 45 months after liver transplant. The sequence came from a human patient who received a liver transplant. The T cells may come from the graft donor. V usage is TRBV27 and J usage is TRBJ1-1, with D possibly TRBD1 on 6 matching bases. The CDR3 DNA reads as TGTGCCAGCAGTTTCGGGGGGCTTGTGAACACTGAAGCTTTCTTT. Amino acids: CASSFGGLVNTEAFF.